The source of this T cell receptor (beta chain) is a study of cytomegalovirus exposure and HLA in healthy donors (dated by TCRdb to 2015 to 2018). About the study as a whole: According to an earlier analysis of around 600 of the donors, about 190 million T cells yielded roughly 100 million unique TCR beta sequences and 276 Gb of sequence data. Roughly 310 gigabases of sequencing data and tens of millions of unique TCR sequences were included in an early release covering several hundred HLA-typed donors. The genetic ancestry cluster associated with self-reported Caucasian donors included around four fifths of the roughly 400 genotyped donors. The aim of the study was to test whether cataloging public T cell receptors could identify signatures of past pathogen exposure. The T cell repertoires of 666 subjects were profiled by immunosequencing and related to cytomegalovirus serostatus. In addition to the first cohort of 666 subjects, a separate validation cohort of 120 different subjects was used. To predict cytomegalovirus infection status, the study combined high-throughput TCR immunosequencing, statistical association of individual TCRs with disease status, and machine learning. A later analysis re-analyzed previously published TCR beta repertoires from about 600 donors and added high-resolution HLA genotyping to study TCR occurrence patterns. Rather than using new phenotypic data, the later analysis identified candidate immune exposures from TCR beta sequences and from how often those sequences occurred across donors. An earlier analysis of roughly 580 of the donors used high-throughput TCR beta sequencing to judge whether each TCR beta V gene segment behaved as functional or pseudogenic. Donor age, sex, ethnicity and CMV serostatus were compiled alongside the repertoire data. A later genetic analysis took genome-wide SNP genotypes for about three fifths of the 666 donors and used that subset as a discovery cohort. All discovery cohort repertoires had been generated on a single sequencing platform. HLA typing included class I and class II loci at four-digit resolution. Typing coverage differed by locus: A, B, C, DRB1 and DQB1 were typed in roughly 620-630 donors, DQA1 in about 500, DPA1 in some 600, and DPB1 in 472. About five DR-DQ haplotypes were handled as single units for association and clustering, since linkage in the cohort was strong. On average, around 230,000 unique TCR beta nucleotide sequences were sequenced per donor among a few hundred genotyped donors of the cohort, with around 19% of those sequences being non-productive.

About this clone itself: The target of this receptor is not known.

The paper's findings and limits, for the study overall: In a later genetic analysis, fewer N-insertions in productive TCRs were reported among donors in an Asian-associated ancestry cluster than the roughly 700-donor mean. Assigning TCR associations to individual alleles was difficult when HLA alleles, especially DR and DQ, strongly co-occurred. Because HLA typing was unavailable for some donors at each locus, only the typed subset was used in association tests. According to a later analysis, TCR association rates differed among HLA loci, with DRB1 alleles showing the most associated TCRs and HLA-C alleles showing the fewest. Specific HLA alleles were associated with 16,951 TCR beta sequences at a false discovery rate of 0.05 in a later analysis. The authors suggested that the approach could potentially be generalized to other disease states and immunological phenotypes. A later genetic analysis associated a missense DCLRE1C variant with V-gene and J-gene trimming of TCR beta chains, and an independent cohort replicated the association. Linkage disequilibrium might explain the correlated functional status among segregating V segments, but an unknown experimental factor could not be excluded. An earlier analysis of approximately 540 of the donors showed that most TCR beta V segments appeared in productive rearrangements either about 87% or about 30% of the time, which broadly matched IMGT annotations. A further reported finding was that TCR beta sequences accurately predicted the HLA-A and HLA-B alleles for most subjects in the first cohort. Most CMV-associated TCR beta chains appeared to be HLA-restricted in a later analysis, and the HLA associations seemed to be driven largely by CMV exposure. In a later analysis, several top co-occurrence clusters were reported to appear linked to parvovirus B19, influenza, CMV and Epstein-Barr virus. Sequencing depth was assumed to be roughly uniform across donors in the presence/absence analyses, though that assumption may not hold. Because counts were too low, fewer than 20 rarely observed V segments, including chromosome 9 orphons, were excluded from the earlier analysis of 500 to 700 of the donors. A cluster of highly shared sequence variants was judged likely to represent a technical artifact of the sequencing pipeline. The only immune exposure information available for the cohort was CMV serostatus. The classifier was reported to diagnose cytomegalovirus status with high specificity and sensitivity in both the original and validation cohorts. In this cohort, only TCR beta chains were sequenced, and detectable features were limited by the absence of alpha or paired-chain data. In the study, 164 TCR beta chains were listed as associated with cytomegalovirus. Some IMGT-functional V segments, including TRBV6-2 and TRBV6-3, could not be distinguished by the 87-base-pair reads and were therefore excluded. In vitro tests confirmed that a few of the cytomegalovirus-associated TCR beta chains recognize cytomegalovirus antigens. Compared with equally common non-associated chains, HLA-associated TCR beta chains in a later analysis were more clonally expanded and had lower generation probabilities. Most TCR sequences were observed very rarely across donors, whereas some public TCRs were present in many individuals.

In total, 630 or so healthy bone marrow donors made up the cohort. At the time of sampling, every cohort member was nominally healthy, though immune exposures that went unrecorded were likely present. The donor tested CMV seronegative and was one of the 352 seronegative cohort members. Every donor gave a peripheral blood sample, and the peripheral blood mononuclear cells from that sample were used for TCR beta sequencing. Genomic DNA extraction from the blood cell samples was performed with the Qiagen DNeasy Blood Extraction Kit. Receptors were amplified or captured by the immunoSEQ multiplex PCR assay. A mixture of 60 forward primers for TCR Vbeta segments and 13 reverse primers for TCR Jbeta segments was used in the multiplex PCR. A multiplex PCR assay on genomic DNA amplified the CDR3 region of rearranged TCR beta genes. The Illumina HiSeq System was used to sequence the amplified TCR beta libraries as 87-base-pair reads. Under the source paper's analysis protocol: A later analysis tallied about 77 million unique TCR beta chains across the 666 repertoires, and about 12 million of those chains were shared by two or more donors. Raw reads were error-corrected and collapsed into unique sequences with a nearest-neighbor algorithm that merged closely related sequences to remove PCR and sequencing errors. CDR3 sequences were aligned to IMGT reference sequences to assign V, D and J gene segments. Each retained sequence needed at least a six-nucleotide match to both a V gene segment and a J gene segment. A rearrangement was called productive if the CDR3 had no stop codons and remained in frame with V and J, and every other rearrangement was called non-productive. Following IMGT convention, CDR3 was defined as the stretch from the second conserved V-encoded cysteine to the conserved J-encoded phenylalanine. The earlier analysis of roughly 590 of the donors excluded sequences that lacked an unambiguous match to a single V gene segment. An earlier analysis of several hundred of the donors called V segments functional above 56.7% productive rearrangements and segregating when the between-donor standard deviation exceeded 5%. To diagnose cytomegalovirus status from the catalog of TCR beta chain sequences, a statistical classification framework was built. V and J gene assignment, in a later analysis, came from comparing TCR nucleotide sequences with IMGT/GENE-DB human TR gene sequences. A later analysis assigned CDR3 sequences and most-parsimonious VDJ recombination scenarios with the TCRdist pipeline. In a later analysis, each TCR beta chain was defined by its CDR3 amino acid sequence together with its V-gene family, and reads lacking a unique V-gene family were excluded. A later analysis removed nearly 600 highly shared, low-generation-probability nucleotide sequences to deal with suspected cross-contamination and a sequencing artifact. In a later analysis, a clonal expansion index for each public chain was calculated from normalized within-repertoire ranks of inferred template counts. In a later analysis, generation probabilities were computed with a VDJ recombination model fitted to out-of-frame rearrangements, and the resulting probabilities were checked against IGoR. In a later analysis, TCR-TCR, TCR-HLA and TCR-CMV co-occurrence was scored with hypergeometric tests, and a repertoire-size bias correction was applied to TCR pairs. To estimate false discovery rates, a later analysis permuted the HLA or CMV assignments 20 times. In a later analysis, co-occurring TCRs were grouped using DBSCAN, with TCRdist sequence similarity added in when clustering inside HLA-allele-positive subsets. Repertoires with fewer than 30,000 or more than 120,000 public chains were left out of co-occurrence clustering, as were about 5 repertoires with anomalous nucleotide sharing. TCRdb provides this immuneACCESS table in a form limited to in-frame rearrangements. Some clones are lacking; in checked studies, under half of them reflect an unresolved V gene, and why the rest are absent is not known. From that table come the V and J calls and clone size; the DNA was used to work out D and trimming. This sample's listing comprises around 140,000 clones. The ten largest clones capture around 1.5% of the sample.

Its CDR3 holds 16 amino acids, cysteine through phenylalanine. The retained sequence is limited to the CDR3, 48 bases, with the frame set at the first base. Here the chain combines TRBV12-1 and TRBJ1-5. TRBV12-1 is a pseudogene segment. Sequenced sample: PBMCs. The receptor's source is a woman aged 40 to 50 in good health and CMV-seronegative. The CDR3 protein: CASSFGGGRGNQPQHF. The nucleotide sequence reads as follows: TGTGCCAGCAGCTTTGGGGGGGGTCGCGGCAATCAGCCCCAGCATTTT.